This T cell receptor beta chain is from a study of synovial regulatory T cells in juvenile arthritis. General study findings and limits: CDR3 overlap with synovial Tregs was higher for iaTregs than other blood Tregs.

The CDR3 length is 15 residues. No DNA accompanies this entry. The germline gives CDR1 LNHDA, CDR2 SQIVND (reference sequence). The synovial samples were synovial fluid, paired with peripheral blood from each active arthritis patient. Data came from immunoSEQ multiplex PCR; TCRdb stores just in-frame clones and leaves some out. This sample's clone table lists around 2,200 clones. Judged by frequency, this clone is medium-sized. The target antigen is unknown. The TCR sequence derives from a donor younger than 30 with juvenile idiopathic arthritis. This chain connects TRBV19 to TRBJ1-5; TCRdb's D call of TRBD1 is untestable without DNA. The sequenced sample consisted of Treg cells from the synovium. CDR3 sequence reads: CASSFDTLGHQPQHF.